These 30 T cell receptor beta chains share one sample of origin, sequenced in a study of blood T cell repertoires in COVID-19. Profiled with immunoSEQ multiplex PCR; TCRdb holds only in-frame clones, not every one. The top ten clones hold more than 13% of a sample with 25,000 to 30,000 clones, 75% to 85% of them seen once. Sequencing input: peripheral blood. Source of these receptors: an elderly man with active or convalescent COVID-19.

The chain joins TRBV3-1 (or the pseudogene TRBV3-2) to TRBJ2-3; TRBD1 might be the D (5 bases). Looked up from germline, CDR1 is LGHDT and CDR2 is YNNKEL (reference sequence). This CDR3 spans 14 amino acids. V was trimmed by 0 bases and J by 8 bases, leaving 12 bases between them. CDR3: CASSQDLQERTQYF. CDR3 in DNA: TGTGCCAGCAGCCAAGACCTACAGGAGCGTACGCAGTATTTT.

V and J are TRBV4-1 and TRBJ2-5; D is uncertain. CDR1 is MGHRA and CDR2 is YSYEKL in the germline V gene. V lost 1 base and J lost 5, with 11 bases in between. This CDR3 has 14 residues. Here the CDR3 DNA reads TGCGCCAGCAGCCAAGGCGTCAGCGTGGAGACCCAGTACTTC. This gives the protein CASSQGVSVETQYF.

This clone was detected a few times. The chain links TRBV12-3 or TRBV12-4 to TRBJ2-1; D is possibly TRBD1 (5 bases). Trimming stripped 4 bases from V and 14 bases from J, with 15 bases between. The CDR3 extends over 12 amino acids. DNA of the CDR3: TGTGCCAGCAGTTCCCGACAGTCAATGAAGTTCTTC. This gives the protein CASSSRQSMKFF.

The chain combines TRBV7-9 with TRBJ1-2; 7 positions match TRBD1. Trimming took 7 bases from V and 4 from J; bases not matched to a gene: 6. The CDR3 contains 13 residues. Germline V CDR1 and CDR2: SEHNR, FQNEAQ (reference sequence). The CDR3 is CASNSDRAYGYTF. The CDR3 nucleotides are TGTGCCAGCAATTCAGACAGGGCCTATGGCTACACCTTC.

This clone was seen only a few times. The chain links TRBV10-3 to TRBJ2-2; D perhaps matches TRBD1 (5 bases). Per the germline V gene, CDR1 is ENHRY and CDR2 is SYGVKD. The V gene lost 6 bases and the J gene lost 1 base, with 9 bases spanning the gap. The length of the CDR3 is 14 residues. CDR3 sequence reads: CAIRQVLNTGELFF. CDR3 coding DNA: TGTGCCATCAGACAGGTACTGAACACCGGGGAGCTGTTTTTT.

By frequency in the sample, this clone is medium-sized. The sample holds other DNA sequences that translate to the same CDR3. The chain carries TRBV7-9 and TRBJ2-1, with 9 bases lining up with TRBD2. Germline V lookup: CDR1 SEHNR, CDR2 FQNEAQ (reference sequence). This CDR3 spans 17 amino acids. After removal of 2 bases from V and 7 bases from J, the junction contained 12 bases not matched to a gene. The CDR3 region has the DNA TGTGCCAGCAGCTTATCCGGTCGCGGGGGGGCGGGAAATGAGCAGTTCTTC. It codes for CASSLSGRGGAGNEQFF.

This clone was counted only a few times. V usage is TRBV27 and J usage is TRBJ1-1; possibly TRBD1 for D (5 bases). Trimming removed 8 bases from V and 10 bases from J, with 17 bases in between. CDR1 is MNHEY and CDR2 is SMNVEV in the germline V gene (reference sequence). The CDR3 has 12 amino acids. The CDR3 loop is CASGSGLLRAFF. The CDR3 bases are TGTGCCAGCGGGTCAGGGCTGCTACGAGCTTTCTTT.

The V call is TRBV2, the J call TRBJ2-2; 7 bases agree with TRBD1. The CDR3 runs 17 residues. Germline CDR1 is SNHLY and CDR2 is FYNNEI. J was trimmed by 6 bases and V by 0 bases; bases with no gene match: 10. CDR3 residues: CASSEARQGLFSGELFF. As DNA, the CDR3 is TGTGCCAGCAGTGAAGCCCGACAGGGTTTGTTCTCCGGGGAGCTGTTTTTT.

This clone was observed a single time. V and J are TRBV3-1 (or the pseudogene TRBV3-2) and TRBJ1-4; no definite D call. Germline V lookup: CDR1 LGHDT, CDR2 YNNKEL (reference sequence). The CDR3 has 12 amino acids. The ends were cut back, 0 bases at V and 8 bases at J, with 4 bases in the middle. The CDR3 DNA reads as TGTGCCAGCAGCCAAGATGGCGAAAAACTGTTTTTT. Amino acid sequence: CASSQDGEKLFF.

This clone was seen a handful of times. The rearrangement joins TRBV4-2 to TRBJ2-7, with 10 bases matching TRBD2. Looked up from germline, CDR1 is LGHNA and CDR2 is YNFKEQ. J lost 2 bases, V lost 2 bases, and 6 bases had no gene match. The CDR3 loop spans 16 amino acids. CDR3 region: CASSQYLAGAAYEQYF. In DNA, the CDR3 is TGTGCCAGCAGCCAATATCTAGCGGGGGCCGCCTACGAGCAGTACTTC.

This chain links TRBV4-1 with TRBJ2-5, with D possibly matching TRBD1 (5 bases). The CDR3 runs to 14 residues. The V gene's germline CDR1 is MGHRA and CDR2 YSYEKL. V was shortened by 5 bases and J by 1 base, with 11 bases between the two germline ends. CDR3 sequence reads: CASSVGTGQETQYF. CDR3 in DNA: TGCGCCAGCAGCGTCGGTACAGGCCAAGAGACCCAGTACTTC.

J is TRBJ2-7 and V is TRBV6-5, with 11 positions matching TRBD1. The V gene's germline CDR1 is MNHEY and CDR2 SVGAGI. The CDR3 runs 13 residues. J gave up 2 bases and V 6 bases, and 0 bases lay outside the gene matches. CDR3 sequence (DNA): TGTGCCAGCAGGGGACAGGGGGCCTACGAGCAGTACTTC. Translating gives CASRGQGAYEQYF.

This sequence joins TRBV20-1 and TRBJ1-2; 8 nucleotides agree with TRBD1. CDR3 size: 11 residues. Germline values: CDR1 DFQATT, CDR2 SNEGSKA (reference sequence). The junction had 5 bases not matched to a gene; V was cut back by 5 bases and J by 9 bases. CDR3 DNA sequence: TGCAGTGCTGCGGGACAGGCGAGCTACACCTTC. This codes for CSAAGQASYTF.

This clone has more than one count but fewer than ten. The chain combines TRBV27 with TRBJ2-1; TRBD2 matches 9 bases. Per germline, CDR1 MNHEY and CDR2 SMNVEV (reference sequence). This CDR3 is 16 amino acids long. V trimming: 5 bases; J trimming: 8 bases; junction bases outside the gene matches: 13. The CDR3 loop reads CASSPRTSVRLDEQFF. DNA of the CDR3: TGTGCCAGCAGTCCCCGGACTAGCGTCCGCCTGGATGAGCAGTTCTTC.

The chain employs TRBV24-1 and TRBJ2-7; D may be TRBD1 (7 bases). CDR3 length: 16 residues. The V end lost 5 bases, the J end lost 1 base, and 17 bases lay between the germline ends. In germline, CDR1 is KGHDR, CDR2 SFDVKD. The CDR3 spells CATSGGGTAQSYEQYF. DNA of the CDR3: TGTGCCACCAGTGGTGGCGGGACAGCGCAATCCTACGAGCAGTACTTC.

The V gene is TRBV27, the J gene TRBJ2-4; TRBD2 aligns across 13 bases. The CDR3 contains 15 residues. V was clipped by 6 bases and J by 7 bases; unmatched bases: 6. Per the germline V gene, CDR1 is MNHEY and CDR2 is SMNVEV (reference sequence). The CDR3 DNA is TGTGCCAGCAGACTAGCGGGAGGGCTTTTGAACATTCAGTACTTC. Translating it yields CASRLAGGLLNIQYF.

The gene calls are TRBV5-4 and TRBJ1-2; 9 bases line up with TRBD1. Looked up from germline, CDR1 is SGHNT and CDR2 is YYREEE (reference sequence). V dropped 4 bases and J dropped 7; count of bases not matched to a gene: 8. This CDR3 region has 14 residues. The CDR3 sequence is CASSRMTGGAGYTF. CDR3 nucleotides: TGTGCCAGCAGCCGTATGACAGGGGGAGCTGGCTACACCTTC.

The count of this clone is one. The chain couples TRBV25-1 to TRBJ2-1; 9 bases agree with TRBD2. The V gene's germline CDR1 is MGHDK and CDR2 SYGVNS. The CDR3 has 13 amino acids. With V trimmed by 4 bases and J by 9 bases, 4 bases remained unmatched. CDR3 nucleotide sequence: TGTGCCAGCAGTGGGGGACTAGCAACTGAGCAGTTCTTC. It codes for CASSGGLATEQFF.

V and J are TRBV28 and TRBJ2-3, with 7 bases identical to TRBD1. Germline trimming cut 4 bases from V and 0 bases from J; bases unmatched to any gene: 1. Germline CDR1 and CDR2: MDHEN and SYDVKM. This CDR3 has 14 residues. The CDR3 DNA reads TGTGCCAGCAGTTACAGGGGTAGCACAGATACGCAGTATTTT. The encoded protein is CASSYRGSTDTQYF. The full variable domain, completed using reference TRBV28 and TRBJ2-3, is DVKVTQSSRYLVKRTGEKVFLECVQDMDHENMFWYRQDPGLGLRLIYFSYDVKMKEKGDIPEGYSVSREKKERFSLILESASTNQTSMYLCASSYRGSTDTQYFGPGTRLTVL.

This sequence joins TRBV5-1 and TRBJ1-1, with 9 nucleotides matching TRBD1. This CDR3 has 14 amino acids. The ends lost 5 bases at V and 1 base at J; junction bases unmatched: 3. Germline CDR1 SGHRS, CDR2 YFSETQ. Written as DNA, the CDR3 is TGCGCCAGCAGGTTACAGGGGGCGAACACTGAAGCTTTCTTT. Its translation is CASRLQGANTEAFF.

CDR3 coding DNA: TGTGCCAGCAGTAGACGGGACTCCAACACTGAAGCTTTCTTT. It specifies CASSRRDSNTEAFF. The V call is TRBV27, the J call TRBJ1-1; D might be TRBD1 (5 bases). This CDR3 spans 14 amino acids. Germline V CDR1 and CDR2: MNHEY, SMNVEV (reference sequence). The ends were cut back, 5 bases at V and 2 bases at J, with 12 bases in the middle.

The chain carries TRBV12-2 and TRBJ1-5. TRBV12-2 is a pseudogene segment. The CDR3 spans 19 residues. CDR3 in DNA: TGTGCAAGTCGCTTTAGAGGCCTTGGTCCGGAAGAGCGCAATCAGCCCCAGCATTTT. Its protein product is CASRFRGLGPEERNQPQHF.

The chain is built from TRBV10-3 and TRBJ2-1; 7 bases fit TRBD2. CDR1 is ENHRY and CDR2 is SYGVKD in the germline V gene. V lost 2 bases to trimming and J lost 5 bases; unmatched junction nucleotides: 3. CDR3 length: 14 residues. The CDR3 loop is CAISEILADNEQFF. The CDR3 DNA reads as TGTGCCATCAGTGAGATCCTAGCGGACAATGAGCAGTTCTTC.

CDR3 DNA: TGTGCCAGCAAAATCCCCGGAGTTTCGGACAATGAGCAGTTCTTC. This sequence encodes CASKIPGVSDNEQFF. V and J are TRBV28 and TRBJ2-1; D uncertain. In germline, CDR1 is MDHEN, CDR2 SYDVKM. Trimming pared 7 bases from V and 5 bases from J, leaving 18 bases between. The CDR3 extends over 15 amino acids.

The chain links TRBV18 to TRBJ1-1; TRBD1 might be the D (6 bases). The V gene lost 1 base and the J gene lost 4 bases, with 10 bases spanning the gap. The CDR3 sequence is 14 residues long. CDR1 is KGHSH, CDR2 LQKENI, per germline. CDR3: CASSPQGGSTEAFF. The CDR3 DNA is TGTGCCAGCTCACCACAGGGGGGGAGCACTGAAGCTTTCTTT. The whole variable domain, remainder taken from reference TRBV18 and TRBJ1-1, is NAGVMQNPRHLVRRRGQEARLRCSPMKGHSHVYWYRQLPEEGLKFMVYLQKENIIDESGMPKERFSAEFPKEGPSILRIQQVVRGDSAAYFCASSPQGGSTEAFFGQGTRLTVV.

CDR3 coding DNA: TGTGCCAGCAGCCCATCTGAGTCATTGGTGGATGAGCAGTTCTTC. This codes for CASSPSESLVDEQFF. V is TRBV5-5 and J is TRBJ2-1; no clear D. Germline values: CDR1 SGHKS, CDR2 YYEKEE (reference sequence). This CDR3 is 15 amino acids long. V lost 4 bases to trimming and J lost 8 bases, with 19 bases between them.

The chain recombines TRBV27 with TRBJ1-2; TRBD1 is a possible D gene (6 bases). Germline CDR1 is MNHEY and CDR2 is SMNVEV (reference sequence). V was trimmed by 3 bases and J by 0 bases, leaving 8 bases between them. The CDR3 contains 14 residues. The CDR3 DNA reads TGTGCCAGCAGTTTTTCAGGGGCTAACTATGGCTACACCTTC. Its protein product is CASSFSGANYGYTF.

As DNA, the CDR3 is TGTGCCAGCAACAGCCCGGGGGAGACCCAGTACTTC. Translation gives CASNSPGETQYF. This chain connects TRBV27 to TRBJ2-5, with D perhaps TRBD2 (5 bases). CDR3 length equals 12 residues. In germline, CDR1 is MNHEY, CDR2 SMNVEV (reference sequence). Trimming took off 7 bases at V and 5 bases at J, with 11 bases between the two ends.

The V call is TRBV19, the J call TRBJ1-1, with D possibly being TRBD1 (6 bases). The CDR3 totals 16 residues. The germline gives CDR1 LNHDA, CDR2 SQIVND (reference sequence). V lost 2 bases and J lost 3, with 16 bases in between. CDR3 in DNA: TGTGCCAGTAGTATACGGACAGAAATGGGGGACACTGAAGCTTTCTTT. It is translated as CASSIRTEMGDTEAFF.

The chain uses TRBV18 and TRBJ1-5, with 12 bases aligning to TRBD1. V lost 4 bases to trimming and J lost 6 bases; unmatched junction nucleotides: 7. This CDR3 is built from 16 residues. Germline V CDR1 and CDR2: KGHSH, LQKENI. CDR3 nucleotides: TGTGCCAGCTCACTCCTCTGGGGACAGGGGGCTCAGCCCCAGCATTTT. Protein sequence: CASSLLWGQGAQPQHF.